This entry lists 2 T cell receptor beta chains sequenced from one sample in a study of blood T cell repertoires in COVID-19. Profiled with immunoSEQ multiplex PCR; TCRdb holds only in-frame clones, not every one. The data contain approximately 200,000 clones, about 86% of them seen just once; the ten biggest clones take up roughly 6.9%. Sequenced input: PBMCs or T cells enriched from blood (not recorded which). These receptors were taken from a man aged 35-49 years who had recovered from COVID-19.

The DNA for the CDR3 is TGTGCCAGCAGAGAACAGGGGACAATTAACTATGGCTACACCTTC. This sequence encodes CASREQGTINYGYTF. The chain links TRBV28 to TRBJ1-2; TRBD1 matches at 7 bases. This CDR3 is 15 amino acids long. CDR1 is MDHEN, CDR2 SYDVKM, per germline. J was trimmed by 1 base and V by 6 bases; bases with no gene match: 8.

The chain links TRBV6-6 to TRBJ1-3; possible D gene TRBD1, 5 bases. This CDR3 region has 15 residues. Trimming removed 5 bases from V and 0 bases from J, with 11 bases in between. CDR1 and CDR2 (germline): MNHNY, SVGAGI (reference sequence). The CDR3 DNA reads as TGTGCCAGCAGTCCAGACAGCAACTCTGGAAACACCATATATTTT. This gives the protein CASSPDSNSGNTIYF.